The clone carrying this T cell receptor (beta chain) was observed at least ten times. Its antigen remains unidentified. Trimming removed 9 bases at V and 6 bases at J, with 8 bases between. The CDR3 spans 10 residues. The germline CDR1 and CDR2 sequences are LGHDT and YNNKEL (reference sequence). These data originate in a study of response to subunit inactivated influenza vaccine. Whole-study findings and limits: Only a handful of new T cells, the authors suggested, are recruited with each seasonal influenza vaccination.

TCRdb reprocessed the RT-PCR reads with MiXCR, giving one entry per CDR3 protein. The table lists about 570,000 distinct CDR3 sequences, roughly 10% of them singletons, with about 10% in the top ten. The same data also contributed to another study, on T cells expressing NK-cell markers. That work adds: TCR beta cDNA was generated via 5'RACE template switching incorporating UMIs.

The chain uses TRBV3-1 and TRBJ1-2; D not resolved. The sequence was obtained from a man aged 45-65 years who received an inactivated influenza vaccine. This material consisted of PBMCs from blood, taken on the day of vaccination. This chain's CDR3 is CASGDDGYTF. The CDR3 bases are TGTGCCAGTGGGGATGATGGCTACACCTTC.